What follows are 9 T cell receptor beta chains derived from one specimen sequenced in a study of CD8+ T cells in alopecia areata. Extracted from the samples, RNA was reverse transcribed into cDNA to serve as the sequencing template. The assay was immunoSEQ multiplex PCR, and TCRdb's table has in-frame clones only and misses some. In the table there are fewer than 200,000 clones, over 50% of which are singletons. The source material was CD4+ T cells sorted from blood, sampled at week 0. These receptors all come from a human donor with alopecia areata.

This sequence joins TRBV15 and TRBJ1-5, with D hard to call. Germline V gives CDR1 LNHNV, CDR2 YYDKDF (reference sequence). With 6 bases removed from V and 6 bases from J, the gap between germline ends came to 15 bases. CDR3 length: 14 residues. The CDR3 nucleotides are TGTGCCACCAGAACCATAGATTTTAGTCAGCCCCAGCATTTT. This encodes CATRTIDFSQPQHF.

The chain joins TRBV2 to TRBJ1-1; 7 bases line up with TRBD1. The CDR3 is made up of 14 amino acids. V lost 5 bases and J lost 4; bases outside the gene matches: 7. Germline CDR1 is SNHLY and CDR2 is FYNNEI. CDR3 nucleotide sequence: TGTGCCAGCAGTCCATCAGGGGGGATCACTGAAGCTTTCTTT. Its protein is CASSPSGGITEAFF.

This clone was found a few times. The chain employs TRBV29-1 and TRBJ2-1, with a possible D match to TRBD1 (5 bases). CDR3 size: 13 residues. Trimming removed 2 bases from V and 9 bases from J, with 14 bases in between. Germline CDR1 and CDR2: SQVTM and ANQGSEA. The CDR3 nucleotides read TGCAGCGTTGAAAAGGGGCAGGGTCGTGAGCAGTTCTTC. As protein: CSVEKGQGREQFF.

The CDR3 loop reads CAFYRDRGYTIYF. In nucleotides, the CDR3 is TGTGCCTTTTACCGGGACAGGGGATACACCATATATTTT. The V gene is TRBV30, the J gene TRBJ1-3; TRBD1 matches at 10 bases. J gave up 8 bases and V 7 bases, and 8 bases lay outside the gene matches. In germline, CDR1 is GTSNPN, CDR2 SVGIG (reference sequence). The CDR3 length is 13 residues.

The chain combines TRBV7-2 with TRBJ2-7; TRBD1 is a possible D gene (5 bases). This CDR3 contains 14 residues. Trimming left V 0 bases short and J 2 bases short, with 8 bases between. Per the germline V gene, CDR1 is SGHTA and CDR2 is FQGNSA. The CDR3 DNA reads TGTGCCAGCAGCTTAGCTCGACAGACCTACGAGCAGTACTTC. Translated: CASSLARQTYEQYF. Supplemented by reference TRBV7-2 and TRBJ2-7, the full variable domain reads GAGVSQSPSNKVTEKGKDVELRCDPISGHTALYWYRQSLGQGLEFLIYFQGNSAPDKSGLPSDRFSAERTGGSVSTLTIQRTQQEDSAVYLCASSLARQTYEQYFGPGTRLTVT.

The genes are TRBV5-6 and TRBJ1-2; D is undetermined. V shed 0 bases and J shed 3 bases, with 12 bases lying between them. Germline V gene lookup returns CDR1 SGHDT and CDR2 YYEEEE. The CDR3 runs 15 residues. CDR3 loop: CASSLVSSGYYGYTF. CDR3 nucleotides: TGTGCCAGCAGCTTGGTGTCCAGCGGATACTATGGCTACACCTTC.

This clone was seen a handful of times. Written as DNA, the CDR3 is TGTGCCAGCAGCTTAGGACTAGCGGGGGGCGACGAGCAGTACTTC. Protein sequence: CASSLGLAGGDEQYF. This chain connects TRBV11-3 to TRBJ2-7; 13 nucleotides agree with TRBD2. The CDR3 loop spans 15 amino acids. J gave up 5 bases and V 1 base, and 2 bases lay outside the gene matches. Germline V lookup: CDR1 SGHNT, CDR2 YENEEA.

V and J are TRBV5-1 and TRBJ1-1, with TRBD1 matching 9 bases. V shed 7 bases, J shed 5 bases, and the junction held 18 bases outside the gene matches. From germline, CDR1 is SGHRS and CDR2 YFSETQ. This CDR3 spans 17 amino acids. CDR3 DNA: TGCGCCAGCTCCTCCTCCGGGACAGGGAAGCCAGGAACTGAAGCTTTCTTT. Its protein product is CASSSSGTGKPGTEAFF. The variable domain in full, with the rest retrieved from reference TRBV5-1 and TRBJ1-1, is KAGVTQTPRYLIKTRGQQVTLSCSPISGHRSVSWYQQTPGQGLQFLFEYFSETQRNKGNFPGRFSGRQFSNSRSEMNVSTLELGDSALYLCASSSSGTGKPGTEAFFGQGTRLTVV.

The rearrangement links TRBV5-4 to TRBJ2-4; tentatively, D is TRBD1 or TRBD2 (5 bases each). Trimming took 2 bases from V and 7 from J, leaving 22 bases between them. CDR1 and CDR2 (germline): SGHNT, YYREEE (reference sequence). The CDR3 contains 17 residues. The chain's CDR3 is CASSFSARGDLGNIQYF. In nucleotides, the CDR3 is TGTGCCAGCAGCTTCAGTGCGAGGGGAGATTTGGGGAACATTCAGTACTTC.